The clone carrying this T cell receptor (beta chain) occurred a few times. Alongside a J-beta primer mix, a sample-barcoded 5' primer served in a second PCR lasting roughly 7 to 12 cycles. TCRdb analysed the 5' RACE reads with MiXCR anew, one entry per CDR3 protein. The table lists approximately 1.5 million distinct CDR3 sequences, roughly 32% of them singletons, with over 9% in the top ten. The data originate from a study of blood T cells in healthy people across ages. The CDR3 spans 14 residues. Germline trimming cut 1 base from V and 4 bases from J; bases unmatched to any gene: 5. Germline CDR1 reads SGHDT; CDR2 reads YYEEEE.

This chain links TRBV5-6 with TRBJ2-7, with 7 bases lining up with TRBD2. Sequences were obtained from blood. The sequence derives from a woman in her 30s in good health. The CDR3 sequence is CASSLRAAGYEQYF. CDR3 DNA: TGTGCCAGCAGCTTGAGGGCAGCGGGGTACGAGCAGTACTTC.